One T cell receptor beta chain is described in this entry. What it binds is not known. Clones were sequenced by immunoSEQ multiplex PCR, and TCRdb holds only the in-frame ones, with some missing. The sample consists of around 90,000 clones, about nine tenths of them appearing once. This specimen belongs to a study of T cell repertoires and HLA-DP antigens. Study information: Alloreactive CD4+ T cells targeted HLA-DP on transduced HeLa. Study results and limitations: Antigen presentation used HeLa cells, with total CD4+ cells responding.

The length of the CDR3 is 13 residues. V dropped 8 bases and J dropped 5 bases, with 15 bases sitting between them. Germline V gene sequence: CDR1 MNHNS, CDR2 SASEGT. This rearrangement joins TRBV6-1 to TRBJ1-1; perhaps TRBD1 as D (5 bases). Source material: CD4+ T cells from PBMCs. The TCR comes from a man aged 50-59 years in good health and CMV-seronegative. CDR3 coding DNA: TGTGCCAGCGGGAGGAGGGGTTTGACTGAAGCTTTCTTT. As protein: CASGRRGLTEAFF.